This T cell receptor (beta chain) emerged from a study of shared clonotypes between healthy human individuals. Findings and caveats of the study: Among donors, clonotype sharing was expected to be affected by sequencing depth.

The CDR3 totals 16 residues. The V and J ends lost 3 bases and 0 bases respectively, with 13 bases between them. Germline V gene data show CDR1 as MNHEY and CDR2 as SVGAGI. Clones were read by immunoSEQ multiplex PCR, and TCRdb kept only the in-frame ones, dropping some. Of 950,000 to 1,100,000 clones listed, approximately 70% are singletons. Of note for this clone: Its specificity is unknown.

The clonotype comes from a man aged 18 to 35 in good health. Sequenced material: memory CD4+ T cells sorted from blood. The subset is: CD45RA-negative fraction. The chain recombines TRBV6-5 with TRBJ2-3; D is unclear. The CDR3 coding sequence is TGTGCCAGCAGTTATGGGCGCGCAACTAGCACAGATACGCAGTATTTT. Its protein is CASSYGRATSTDTQYF.